Detailed here is one T cell receptor (beta chain). Its target is not known. This sample was taken from a study of cytomegalovirus exposure and HLA in healthy donors. Study-level results: The study listed under 200 cytomegalovirus-associated TCR beta chains. Cytomegalovirus status, reportedly, was diagnosed with high specificity and sensitivity by the classifier. Other equally common chains were less clonally expanded than HLA-associated TCR beta chains, a later analysis showed.

Primers for the PCR totalled 60 Vbeta and 13 Jbeta. Some clones are missing from TCRdb's copy, which holds only in-frame ones; the method was immunoSEQ multiplex PCR. This table has approximately 140,000 clones, about three quarters appearing once. The sequence was collected from a male donor in good health and CMV-seropositive. What was sequenced was PBMCs.

The CDR3 protein is CASSQDRANYEQYF. CDR3 nucleotides: TGTGCCAGCAGCCAGGACAGGGCCAACTACGAGCAGTACTTC. The genes are TRBV27 and TRBJ2-7; 8 nucleotides align to TRBD1. The CDR3 contains 14 residues. J was trimmed by 3 bases and V by 6 bases; bases with no gene match: 7. Germline V gene lookup returns CDR1 MNHEY and CDR2 SMNVEV (reference sequence).